This TCR beta chain came from a study of control samples from healthy donors and cancer patients. Using immunoSEQ multiplex PCR, the repertoire was profiled, and TCRdb retains in-frame clones only, with some absent. The sample includes some 150,000 clones, roughly nine tenths of them seen just once. The CDR3 is made up of 16 amino acids. The germline CDR1 and CDR2 sequences are SGHVS and FQNEAQ. Trimming left V 2 bases short and J 0 bases short, with 8 bases between. The TCR comes from a woman under 40 in good health. Material for sequencing was blood. The genes are TRBV7-8 and TRBJ1-6; perhaps TRBD1 as D (5 bases). Here the CDR3 DNA reads TGTGCCAGCAGCTTAAGTGACAGCTCCTATAATTCACCCCTCCACTTT. Its protein product is CASSLSDSSYNSPLHF.